Shown below are 32 T cell receptor beta chains from a single sample sequenced in a study of T cells in women clearing cervical HPV infection. TCRdb's table, derived via immunoSEQ multiplex PCR, lists solely in-frame clones and lacks some. This repertoire includes 20,000 to 25,000 clones. Material for sequencing was blood buffy coat. The receptor source for this set is a woman aged 18 to 69 with a cervical HPV16 infection that either progressed to CIN3+ or cleared (not recorded which).

As concerns this clone: The read ends 3 residues early relative to the CDR3; the germline J gene fills the gap. V is TRBV5-1 and J is TRBJ2-5; D gene ambiguous. The germline CDR1 and CDR2 sequences are SGHRS and YFSETQ. With 5 bases removed from V and 4 bases from J, the gap between germline ends came to 21 bases. There are 16 residues in the CDR3. The sequenced CDR3 bases are TGCGCCAGCAGACCGTCGGTCGGTTCGTCTGGAGAGACC. Its translation: CASRPSVGSSGET. From start to end, the CDR3 is CASRPSVGSSGETQYF.

A remark on this clone: The read finishes 3 residues shy of the CDR3 end, and the germline J gene is used to complete it. The rearrangement joins TRBV28 to TRBJ1-3; no clear D. The germline V gene encodes CDR1 MDHEN and CDR2 SYDVKM. With 6 bases removed from V and 1 base from J, the gap between germline ends came to 16 bases. This CDR3 is 16 amino acids long. CDR3 DNA (partial): TGTGCCAGCAGCATAAATGTGCTACAGTCTGGAAACACC. It specifies CASSINVLQSGNT. The CDR3, in full, reads CASSINVLQSGNTIYF.

About this clone itself: At one end the junction does not follow the germline gene, possibly because of a read error. The read finishes 3 residues shy of the CDR3 end, and the germline J gene is used to complete it. The chain combines TRBV7-9 with TRBJ1-1, with a weak D call TRBD1 (5 bases). Germline V gives CDR1 SEHNR, CDR2 FQNEAQ (reference sequence). This CDR3 spans 13 amino acids. CDR3 bases read: TGTACCAGAATCCGACAGACGAACACTGAA. This gives the protein CTRIRQTNTE. The full-length CDR3 reads as CTRIRQTNTEAFF. Full variable domain (rest looked up from reference TRBV7-9 and TRBJ1-1): DTGVSQNPRHKITKRGQNVTFRCDPISEHNRLYWYRQTLGQGPEFLTYFQNEAQLEKSRLLSDRFSAERPKGSFSTLEIQRTEQGDSAMYLCTRIRQTNTEAFFGQGTRLTVV.

Comments on this clone: The CDR3 extends 3 residues past the end of the read, so its final part is completed from the germline J gene. This sequence joins TRBV2 and TRBJ1-2, with 7 bases lining up with TRBD1. Per the germline V gene, CDR1 is SNHLY and CDR2 is FYNNEI. The CDR3 has 13 residues. The sequenced part of the CDR3 DNA is TGTGCCAGCAGTGAACGGCAGGGGGGTCGC. This translates into CASSERQGGR. The complete CDR3 protein is CASSERQGGRYTF.

Concerning this clone itself: The read ends 3 residues early relative to the CDR3; the germline J gene fills the gap. This chain uses TRBV7-8 with TRBJ1-2; D not resolved. CDR3 length equals 13 residues. Germline V CDR1 and CDR2: SGHVS, FQNEAQ. The CDR3 DNA, read in part, is TGTGCCACCATAGCGGGATTGTCAAATGAC. It encodes CATIAGLSND. The CDR3, in full, reads CATIAGLSNDYTF.

As regards this clone: Read sequence stops 3 residues before the CDR3 end, and the germline J gene provides the missing end. V and J are TRBV2 and TRBJ2-7; D gene uncertain. The V and J ends lost 8 bases and 4 bases respectively, with 9 bases between them. The germline gives CDR1 SNHLY, CDR2 FYNNEI. This CDR3 has 11 amino acids. Incomplete CDR3 DNA: TGTGCCAGCCAAACAGTTTACGAG. Its protein is CASQTVYE. The whole CDR3 sequence is CASQTVYEQYF.

Comment on this clone: The read finishes 3 residues shy of the CDR3 end, and the germline J gene is used to complete it. The J gene is TRBJ2-2, the V gene TRBV4-1; TRBD1 agrees at 7 bases. The CDR3 totals 16 residues. The germline V gene has CDR1 MGHRA and CDR2 YSYEKL. The junction had 10 bases not matched to a gene; V was cut back by 3 bases and J by 6 bases. CDR3 DNA, as far as it was read: TGCGCCAGCAGCCAGACGACAGGGAAGAAGGCCGGGGAG. This translates into CASSQTTGKKAGE. The full CDR3 sequence reads CASSQTTGKKAGELFF.

A remark on this clone: Sequence at one end of the junction differs from germline and may be a read error. The read terminates 3 residues before the CDR3 end, so the remaining end is supplied by the germline J gene. This chain connects TRBV4-2 to TRBJ2-7, with TRBD2 matching over 7 bases. Germline V gene sequence: CDR1 LGHNA, CDR2 YNFKEQ. This CDR3 spans 18 amino acids. The CDR3 loop is CASSQDLTGGLLSYEQYF. The sequenced CDR3 bases are TGCGCCAGCAGCCAAGATCTGACGGGAGGACTACTCTCCTACGAG.

With respect to this clone: The CDR3 is cut off 3 residues early in the read; its end comes from the germline J gene. The chain combines TRBV2 with TRBJ2-5, with 11 nucleotides matching TRBD2. The CDR3 runs 17 residues. V was pared by 6 bases and J by 1 base, with 10 bases of the junction left unmatched. Germline V CDR1 and CDR2: SNHLY, FYNNEI. The sequenced part of the CDR3 DNA is TGTGCCAGCAGCCGGACTAGCGGGTCAGCGACCCAAGAGACC. It translates to CASSRTSGSATQET. The CDR3, in full, reads CASSRTSGSATQETQYF.

On this clone itself: The read comes to an end 3 residues before the CDR3 does, leaving the germline J gene to fill in the end. The chain is built from TRBV27 and TRBJ2-3; D is unresolved. The V gene lost 5 bases and the J gene lost 1 base, with 13 bases spanning the gap. The CDR3 covers 15 residues. Germline V gene data show CDR1 as MNHEY and CDR2 as SMNVEV (reference sequence). The CDR3 region is CASSEIRGRTDTQYF. The part of the CDR3 DNA that was read is TGTGCCAGCAGTGAAATCCGTGGCCGCACAGATACG.

The CDR3 protein is CASSLFPGGETQYF. CDR3 DNA, as far as it was read: TGTGCCAGCAGTTTATTCCCGGGTGGAGAGACC. The rearrangement joins TRBV27 to TRBJ2-5; D is undetermined. The read is 3 residues too short to cover the CDR3 end, so that end is filled in from the germline J gene. Germline V gene lookup returns CDR1 MNHEY and CDR2 SMNVEV (reference sequence). The V and J ends lost 1 base and 4 bases respectively, with 10 bases between them. This CDR3 has 14 residues.

On this clone itself: The CDR3 goes on 3 residues after the read ends, and that part is filled in from the germline J gene. The chain uses TRBV12-3 or TRBV12-4 and TRBJ1-4; 7 bases are shared with TRBD1. V lost 6 bases to trimming and J lost 8 bases; unmatched junction nucleotides: 9. This CDR3 contains 14 residues. CDR3 region: CASSSSGTVEKLFF. The CDR3 bases that were read are TGTGCCAGCAGCTCTTCCGGGACAGTCGAAAAA.

As for this clone: Read data end 3 residues before the CDR3 end; the end is taken from the germline J gene. The chain is built from TRBV2 and TRBJ2-7, with D perhaps assigned TRBD1 or TRBD2 (6 bases each). This CDR3 comprises 13 residues. Between the trimmed V and J ends, which lost 7 bases and 3 bases, there was a span of 13 bases. Germline V gives CDR1 SNHLY, CDR2 FYNNEI. CDR3 in amino acids: CASIGSRGYEQYF. The sequenced CDR3 bases are TGTGCCAGCATCGGGAGCAGGGGCTACGAG.

Points on this clone: The read comes to an end 3 residues before the CDR3 does, leaving the germline J gene to fill in the end. The rearrangement links TRBV13 to TRBJ2-7; TRBD2 matches at 10 bases. The CDR3 spans 16 residues. Germline CDR1 reads PRHDT; CDR2 reads FYEKMQ (reference sequence). J was trimmed by 0 bases and V by 0 bases; bases with no gene match: 2. The CDR3 bases that were read are TGTGCCAGCAGCTTAGGTCTAGCGGGAGTCTCCTACGAG. It yields the protein CASSLGLAGVSYE. The CDR3 in its entirety is CASSLGLAGVSYEQYF.

On this clone itself: The read gets to within 3 residues of the CDR3 end, and the germline J gene fills in the rest. V is TRBV5-1 and J is TRBJ1-2; D not certain. V lost 0 bases and J lost 6, with 15 bases in between. The CDR3 sequence is 15 residues long. The germline gives CDR1 SGHRS, CDR2 YFSETQ. Partial CDR3 DNA: TGCGCCAGCAGCTTGGGTGACGCGGGAAGAGATGGC. Translated, it gives CASSLGDAGRDG. The entire CDR3 protein reads CASSLGDAGRDGYTF. The full variable domain, in which reference TRBV5-1 and TRBJ1-2 provide the parts outside the CDR3, is KAGVTQTPRYLIKTRGQQVTLSCSPISGHRSVSWYQQTPGQGLQFLFEYFSETQRNKGNFPGRFSGRQFSNSRSEMNVSTLELGDSALYLCASSLGDAGRDGYTFGSGTRLTVV.

On this clone: Germline and junction disagree at one end, which may indicate a read error. The part of the CDR3 DNA that was read is TGCGCCAGCAGCCGAGCCGTGCGGGAGGCATCTCCAAATACG. The encoded protein is CASSRAVREASPNT. The full CDR3 is CASSRAVREASPNTQYF. The rearrangement joins TRBV4-2 to TRBJ2-3; 8 bases fit TRBD2. The CDR3 goes on 3 residues after the read ends, and that part is filled in from the germline J gene. The germline V gene has CDR1 LGHNA and CDR2 YNFKEQ. There are 17 residues in the CDR3.

According to its frequency, this clone is medium-sized (0.01 to 0.1%). The CDR3 end is not reached by the read, which stops 3 residues before it; the germline J gene fills it in. V and J are TRBV7-2 and TRBJ2-3; D remains ambiguous. Germline-derived CDR1 and CDR2 are SGHTA and FQGNSA. CDR3 length equals 14 residues. V lost 5 bases and J 6 bases, leaving 15 bases between the germline ends. The CDR3 loop reads CASSPKGPTDTQYF. CDR3 DNA (partial): TGTGCCAGCAGCCCGAAGGGCCCCACGGATACG.

A word on this clone: The CDR3 is cut off 3 residues early in the read; its end comes from the germline J gene. The V and J genes are TRBV18 and TRBJ2-3; D is perhaps TRBD1 (6 bases). The CDR3 loop spans 14 amino acids. Germline V gives CDR1 KGHSH, CDR2 LQKENI. This CDR3 is CASSPWDTQETQYF. CDR3 DNA (partial): TGTGCCAGCTCTCCTTGGGACACCCAAGAGACG.

Of note for this clone: From the germline J gene comes the end of the CDR3, since the read stops 3 residues before it. The chain joins TRBV19 to TRBJ2-4, with D perhaps matching TRBD1 (6 bases). This CDR3 has 16 amino acids. Germline CDR1 reads LNHDA; CDR2 reads SQIVND (reference sequence). Partial CDR3 DNA: TGTGCCAGTAGTTCCCTGGCAGGGGCCGCTAACTATGGT. Encoded protein: CASSSLAGAANYG. Given in full, the CDR3 is CASSSLAGAANYGQYF.

As for this clone: The CDR3 end is not reached by the read, which stops 3 residues before it; the germline J gene fills it in. The J gene is TRBJ2-3, the V gene TRBV20-1; 9 nucleotides agree with TRBD1. Germline V gives CDR1 DFQATT, CDR2 SNEGSKA (reference sequence). There are 12 residues in the CDR3. The ends lost 4 bases at V and 5 bases at J; junction bases unmatched: 1. The CDR3 bases that were read are TGCAGTGCTAAGACAGGGGGAGATACG. Translated: CSAKTGGDT. Given in full, the CDR3 is CSAKTGGDTQYF.

Comments on this clone: The read is 3 residues too short to cover the CDR3 end, so that end is filled in from the germline J gene. The V call is TRBV11-3, the J call TRBJ2-5, with D tentatively TRBD1 (6 bases). CDR3 length: 14 residues. The V and J ends lost 5 bases and 5 bases respectively, with 15 bases between them. The germline gives CDR1 SGHNT, CDR2 YENEEA. The covered CDR3 bases are TGTGCCAGCAGCCTGAACAGGGACCGGGAGACC. Its translation is CASSLNRDRET. The whole CDR3 is CASSLNRDRETQYF.

A remark on this clone: The read ends 3 residues before the CDR3 terminus; that terminus is restored from the germline J gene. The chain links TRBV29-1 to TRBJ1-4; D perhaps matches TRBD1 (5 bases). Germline CDR1 is SQVTM and CDR2 is ANQGSEA. V was shortened by 4 bases and J by 10 bases, with 13 bases between the two germline ends. CDR3 length: 12 residues. CDR3 loop: CSVVQGWGKLFF. The sequenced part of the CDR3 DNA is TGCAGCGTTGTTCAGGGTTGGGGAAAA.

Turning to this clone: With the read ending 3 residues before the CDR3 end, the germline J gene is used to fill in that end. The chain joins TRBV7-9 to TRBJ1-2; 7 nucleotides agree with TRBD1. Per the germline V gene, CDR1 is SEHNR and CDR2 is FQNEAQ (reference sequence). This CDR3 contains 15 residues. The CDR3 sequence: CASTTPGGTYNDYTF. CDR3 DNA, as far as it was read: TGTGCCAGCACCACCCCAGGGGGTACCTACAATGAC.

With respect to this clone: Read data end 3 residues before the CDR3 end; the end is taken from the germline J gene. This sequence joins TRBV6-4 and TRBJ2-3; tentative D call: TRBD1 (7 bases). The ends were cut back, 6 bases at V and 6 bases at J, with 19 bases in the middle. This CDR3 spans 15 amino acids. Germline lookup yields CDR1 MRHNA and CDR2 SNTAGT. The CDR3 bases that were read are TGTGCCAGCAGCCGCAGGGGGGATGTTGCGGATACG. This encodes CASSRRGDVADT. The full CDR3 reads CASSRRGDVADTQYF.

In the case of this clone: Read coverage stops 3 residues before the CDR3 terminus; the germline J gene supplies the remainder. J is TRBJ1-6 and V is TRBV5-4; 8 positions agree with TRBD1. This CDR3 has 15 amino acids. J lost 10 bases, V lost 5 bases, and 11 bases had no gene match. Germline V gives CDR1 SGHNT, CDR2 YYREEE (reference sequence). The part of the CDR3 DNA that was read is TGTGCCAGCAGACCCTTCCGGGACAGGTCCTCACCC. Its protein product is CASRPFRDRSSP. The CDR3 in its entirety is CASRPFRDRSSPLHF.

In the case of this clone: Read data end 3 residues before the CDR3 end; the end is taken from the germline J gene. The J gene is TRBJ1-1, the V gene TRBV11-2; possibly TRBD1 for D (5 bases). The V end was cut by 3 bases, the J end by 7 bases, with 12 bases between. Germline-derived CDR1 and CDR2 are SGHAT and FQNNGV. The CDR3 contains 13 residues. The part of the CDR3 DNA that was read is TGTGCCAGCAGCTTGGGTCAGGGCGGTGAA. Translation gives CASSLGQGGE. The full CDR3 reads CASSLGQGGEAFF.

Incomplete CDR3 DNA: TGTGCCAGCAGGCAAGCAGGGAGCTCCTACGAG. Its translation is CASRQAGSSYE. The full CDR3 sequence reads CASRQAGSSYEQYF. V gene TRBV7-2 combines with J gene TRBJ2-7; D may be TRBD1 or TRBD2 (5 bases each). Sequencing ends 3 residues short of the CDR3 end; the germline J gene provides the rest. Germline values: CDR1 SGHTA, CDR2 FQGNSA. The CDR3 is made up of 14 amino acids. Trimming stripped 6 bases from V and 0 bases from J, with 12 bases between.

Turning to this clone: The sequenced fragment ends 3 residues before the CDR3 boundary, so the rest is inferred from the germline J gene. V is TRBV18 and J is TRBJ1-2; TRBD1 matches at 7 bases. CDR3 length equals 17 residues. Germline V CDR1 and CDR2: KGHSH, LQKENI. The CDR3 region is CASSPPNPGTEHNDYTF. The sequenced CDR3 bases are TGTGCCAGCTCACCACCGAACCCCGGGACAGAGCACAATGAC.

Worth noting for this clone: Read coverage stops 3 residues before the CDR3 terminus; the germline J gene supplies the remainder. This rearrangement joins TRBV20-1 to TRBJ1-5; D unclear. CDR3 length: 12 amino acids. Germline CDR1 reads DFQATT; CDR2 reads SNEGSKA (reference sequence). Trimming stripped 2 bases from V and 1 base from J, with 3 bases between. CDR3 DNA, as far as it was read: TGCAGTGCTAGACGGAGCAATCAGCCC. It translates to CSARRSNQP. The entire CDR3 protein reads CSARRSNQPQHF.

In the case of this clone: The CDR3 extends 3 residues past the end of the read, so its final part is completed from the germline J gene. The genes are TRBV19 and TRBJ2-3; D remains ambiguous. The CDR3 is 13 amino acids. Germline CDR1 is LNHDA and CDR2 is SQIVND (reference sequence). The CDR3 sequence: CASSIMIQETQYF. The sequenced CDR3 bases are TGTGCCAGTAGTATCATGATACAAGAGACG.

As concerns this clone: The sequence runs out 3 residues before the end of the CDR3; the remainder is reconstructed from the germline J gene. V and J are TRBV20-1 and TRBJ2-7; possibly TRBD2 for D (6 bases). Germline loops: CDR1 DFQATT, CDR2 SNEGSKA (reference sequence). Between the trimmed V and J ends, which lost 1 base and 2 bases, there was a span of 24 bases. This CDR3 contains 18 residues. The CDR3 sequence is CSARGRLAEGTGAYEQYF. The sequenced CDR3 bases are TGCAGTGCTAGAGGGAGGTTAGCGGAAGGGACGGGGGCCTACGAG.

In the case of this clone: Coverage ceases 3 residues before the CDR3 finishes, and the germline J gene fills in the end. The chain recombines TRBV5-1 with TRBJ1-1; 8 bases match TRBD1. CDR3 length: 15 residues. CDR1 and CDR2 (germline): SGHRS, YFSETQ. J was trimmed by 1 base and V by 4 bases; bases with no gene match: 6. The CDR3: CASSLRGQANTEAFF. Partial CDR3 DNA: TGCGCCAGCAGCCTCAGGGGACAGGCGAACACTGAA. The full variable domain, in which reference TRBV5-1 and TRBJ1-1 provide the parts outside the CDR3, is KAGVTQTPRYLIKTRGQQVTLSCSPISGHRSVSWYQQTPGQGLQFLFEYFSETQRNKGNFPGRFSGRQFSNSRSEMNVSTLELGDSALYLCASSLRGQANTEAFFGQGTRLTVV.